This TCR beta chain is drawn from a study of chemoradiotherapy in HPV16-positive cancers. Profiled with immunoSEQ multiplex PCR; TCRdb holds only in-frame clones, not every one. The sample shows fewer than 25,000 clones, roughly 92% of them seen only once. As for this clone: Its antigen is not identified.

The study's findings and limits: Non-HPV-specific T cells did not expand in tumors during treatment, whereas candidate HPV-specific clones and E7-related motifs did.

Sequenced material: blood, taken from a patient who underwent chemoradiotherapy. The TCR was taken from a human donor with HPV-associated anogenital cancer.

As DNA, the CDR3 is TGTGCCAGCAGCTACGGGTTTGTGCAGTCTGAAGCTTTCTTT. Its translation is CASSYGFVQSEAFF. The chain is built from TRBV6-5 and TRBJ1-1; no clear D gene. The V gene's germline CDR1 is MNHEY and CDR2 SVGAGI. Trimming cost V 6 bases and J 6 bases, with 17 bases left between them. The CDR3 has 14 residues.